One and the same sample provided the 16 T cell receptor beta chains below, sequenced in a study of molecular identifiers for immune sequencing clone quantification. TCRdb used MiXCR to reprocess the PCR reads, holding one entry per CDR3 protein. The profile covers about 640,000 distinct CDR3 sequences, with nearly 20% appearing a single time and roughly 0.83% taken by the ten largest. The sequenced sample consisted of naive CD8+ T cells from blood, with Jurkat cell RNA spiked in. Subset described: FACS-sorted CD8+CD4-CCR7+CD45RA+ naive T cells. Receptors were obtained from a human donor in good health. Some libraries in this study had Jurkat cell RNA spiked in.

Concerning this clonotype: This sequence may be a read error, since a much larger clone differs from it by one base. The chain is built from TRBV29-1 and TRBJ1-2; D ambiguous. V lost 4 bases to trimming and J lost 5 bases, with 17 bases between them. Germline CDR1 is SQVTM and CDR2 is ANQGSEA. The CDR3 sequence is 14 residues long. CDR3 bases: TGCAGCGTTGGATGGCGCGGGAGGTTATATGGCTACACCTTC. Translating it yields CSVGWRGRLYGYTF. Full variable domain (rest looked up from reference TRBV29-1 and TRBJ1-2): SAVISQKPSRDICQRGTSLTIQCQVDSQVTMMFWYRQQPGQSLTLIATANQGSEATYESGFVIDKFPISRPNLTFSTLTVSNMSPEDSSIYLCSVGWRGRLYGYTFGSGTRLTVV.

The rearrangement joins TRBV7-9 to TRBJ2-7; D unclear. Deletions cut 5 bases from V and 3 bases from J, with 11 bases between. Germline V CDR1 and CDR2: SEHNR, FQNEAQ (reference sequence). There are 13 residues in the CDR3. CDR3: CASSNIPNYEQYF. Written as DNA, the CDR3 is TGTGCCAGCAGCAACATACCTAACTACGAGCAGTACTTC. Full variable domain (remainder filled in from reference TRBV7-9 and TRBJ2-7): DTGVSQNPRHKITKRGQNVTFRCDPISEHNRLYWYRQTLGQGPEFLTYFQNEAQLEKSRLLSDRFSAERPKGSFSTLEIQRTEQGDSAMYLCASSNIPNYEQYFGPGTRLTVT.

This clonotype was counted at least ten times. The CDR3 nucleotides are TGTGCCAGCAGTTTAGTGGTGGGAGCGGGATCCTACGAGCAGTACTTC. Encoded protein: CASSLVVGAGSYEQYF. The rearrangement links TRBV28 to TRBJ2-7; 7 positions match TRBD2. CDR1 is MDHEN and CDR2 is SYDVKM in the germline V gene. There are 16 residues in the CDR3. With 2 bases clipped from V and 1 base from J, the junction kept 8 bases outside the gene matches.

With respect to this clonotype: A clone one base away is much larger, so this may be a read error. The chain is built from TRBV19 and TRBJ2-1; 11 bases line up with TRBD2. The germline V gene has CDR1 LNHDA and CDR2 SQIVND (reference sequence). This CDR3 comprises 17 residues. The CDR3 sequence is CASSRTSGGYSYDEQFF. The CDR3 coding sequence is TGTGCCAGTAGTAGAACTAGCGGGGGATACTCCTACGATGAGCAGTTCTTC.

Points on this clonotype: It may be a read error: a sequence one base away is much more abundant. V usage is TRBV6-5 and J usage is TRBJ2-7; 9 positions match TRBD2. After removal of 6 bases from V and 4 bases from J, the junction contained 13 bases not matched to a gene. From germline, CDR1 is MNHEY and CDR2 SVGAGI. This CDR3 contains 16 residues. The CDR3 region is CASRPLGGRVMYEQYF. CDR3 coding DNA: TGTGCCAGCAGGCCTCTTGGCGGGAGGGTAATGTACGAGCAGTACTTC.

The chain is built from TRBV12-3 or TRBV12-4 and TRBJ2-7; 9 nucleotides line up with TRBD2. The CDR3 consists of 15 residues. Trimming removed 5 bases from V and 7 bases from J; junction bases left unmatched: 12. The CDR3 DNA is TGTGCCAGCAGTACCCGGACTAGCGCAGACCCAGAGCAGTACTTC. Amino acids: CASSTRTSADPEQYF.

The sample holds many counts of this clonotype. This sequence joins TRBV7-2 and TRBJ2-1; D is undetermined. Germline-derived CDR1 and CDR2 are SGHTA and FQGNSA. The CDR3 has 13 amino acids. The V gene lost 2 bases and the J gene lost 4 bases, with 6 bases spanning the gap. The CDR3 DNA follows: TGTGCCAGCAGCTTATCCGCATACAATGAGCAGTTCTTC. Translated: CASSLSAYNEQFF.

Regarding this clonotype: Possible read error: a much larger clone is one base away. The rearrangement links TRBV4-3 to TRBJ2-6; 8 bases fit TRBD2. J was trimmed by 2 bases and V by 1 base; bases with no gene match: 7. Germline V lookup: CDR1 LGHNA, CDR2 YSLEER. The CDR3 length is 18 residues. In DNA form, the CDR3 reads TGCGCCAGCAGCCAAGTTCGGGGGGGAACGGCTGGGGCCAACGTCCTGACTTTC. This sequence encodes CASSQVRGGTAGANVLTF.

This clonotype showed up many times. This chain connects TRBV4-3 to TRBJ1-1; D is perhaps TRBD1 (5 bases). V was shortened by 2 bases and J by 6 bases, with 13 bases between the two germline ends. This CDR3 spans 14 amino acids. The germline V gene has CDR1 LGHNA and CDR2 YSLEER. The CDR3 region has the DNA TGCGCCAGCAGCCAAACCCAGGGTTACCCTGAAGCTTTCTTT. Translated: CASSQTQGYPEAFF.

The chain links TRBV27 to TRBJ2-7; D is uncertain. V gave up 4 bases and J gave up 3 bases, with 7 bases separating them. The CDR3 contains 12 residues. Germline V gene data show CDR1 as MNHEY and CDR2 as SMNVEV (reference sequence). CDR3 amino acids: CASSSNGYEQYF. The CDR3 nucleotides are TGTGCCAGCAGTTCTAACGGCTACGAGCAGTACTTC.

Notes on this clonotype: Since no conserved phenylalanine or tryptophan closes the CDR3, a read error is the likely cause. Here the CDR3 reads CASQNGRSNTGELFS. The CDR3 DNA follows: TGTGCCAGCCAGAATGGGAGATCGAACACCGGGGAGCTGTTTTCT. The V call is TRBV2, the J call TRBJ2-2; TRBD2 might be the D (5 bases). Germline loops: CDR1 SNHLY, CDR2 FYNNEI. The CDR3 has 15 amino acids. Trimming shortened V by 8 bases and J by 0 bases, and 13 bases separated the two germline ends.

This clonotype was observed many times. This chain links TRBV5-4 with TRBJ2-3; possible D gene TRBD2, 6 bases. Germline CDR1 and CDR2: SGHNT and YYREEE (reference sequence). V lost 4 bases, J lost 0 bases, and 12 bases lay in between. The CDR3 sequence is 15 residues long. CDR3 region: CASSPREASTDTQYF. The CDR3 bases are TGTGCCAGCAGCCCTAGGGAGGCGAGCACAGATACGCAGTATTTT.

On this clonotype: Being one base from a much bigger clone, this may be a read error. The V and J genes are TRBV9 and TRBJ2-3; D is possibly TRBD2 (5 bases). Looked up from germline, CDR1 is SGDLS and CDR2 is YYNGEE. The CDR3 consists of 15 residues. DNA of the CDR3: TGTGCCAGCAGCGTAGCGGGGAGTAGCACAGATGCGCAGTATTTT. The encoded protein is CASSVAGSSTDAQYF.

The gene calls are TRBV3-1 and TRBJ1-1; D gene uncertain. This CDR3 has 13 amino acids. Germline assignment: CDR1 LGHDT and CDR2 YNNKEL (reference sequence). Deletions cut 1 base from V and 7 bases from J, with 10 bases between. The CDR3 reads CASSQVEAVEAFF. CDR3 bases: TGTGCCAGCAGCCAAGTCGAGGCAGTTGAAGCTTTCTTT.

On this clonotype: The conserved closing phenylalanine or tryptophan is absent in this CDR3, likely reflecting a read error. As DNA, the CDR3 is TGCGCCAGCATCCAAAAATTAATGAGGGGGTTCATAGCCAAAAACATTCAGTACCTC. This codes for CASIQKLMRGFIAKNIQYL. The chain couples TRBV10-1 to TRBJ2-4; possible D gene TRBD1, 6 bases. This CDR3 spans 19 amino acids. V dropped 7 bases and J dropped 0 bases, with 25 bases sitting between them. CDR1 is WNHNN and CDR2 is SYGVQD in the germline V gene (reference sequence).

The chain has TRBV5-1 and TRBJ2-1; a possible D gene is TRBD2 (5 bases). V lost 1 base, J lost 5 bases, and 13 bases lay in between. The CDR3 covers 15 residues. The V gene's germline CDR1 is SGHRS and CDR2 YFSETQ. The CDR3 spells CASSLLRAEDNEQFF. As DNA, the CDR3 is TGCGCCAGCAGCTTGCTACGAGCGGAGGACAATGAGCAGTTCTTC. The full variable domain, with the rest looked up from reference TRBV5-1 and TRBJ2-1, is KAGVTQTPRYLIKTRGQQVTLSCSPISGHRSVSWYQQTPGQGLQFLFEYFSETQRNKGNFPGRFSGRQFSNSRSEMNVSTLELGDSALYLCASSLLRAEDNEQFFGPGTRLTVL.